This T cell receptor (beta chain) derives from a study of cytomegalovirus exposure and HLA in healthy donors. This CDR3 has 11 residues. V gave up 7 bases and J gave up 4 bases, with 5 bases separating them. Per germline, CDR1 MDHEN and CDR2 SYDVKM. 60 Vbeta and 13 Jbeta primers were used in PCR. Assay used: immunoSEQ multiplex PCR; TCRdb lists only in-frame clones, some missing. The sample has about 200,000 clones, roughly 84% seen once. The chain combines TRBV28 with TRBJ1-5, with D unclear. Sequencing was carried out using PBMCs. This receptor was obtained from a girl aged 5 to 17 in good health and CMV-seronegative. The CDR3 bases are TGTGCCAGCACGGGGAATCAGCCCCAGCATTTT. Its translation is CASTGNQPQHF.